Presented here are 17 T cell receptor beta chains from one specimen sequenced in a study of blood T cell repertoires in COVID-19. Data came from immunoSEQ multiplex PCR; TCRdb stores just in-frame clones and leaves some out. The sample consists of 150,000 to 200,000 clones, more than 70% of them appearing once. Specimen: peripheral blood. The receptors come from a woman in her thirties with acute or convalescent COVID-19.

In DNA form, the CDR3 reads TGCGCCAGCAGCTTGCCCCAGGGGGCCGGGGAGCTGTTTTTT. Residues: CASSLPQGAGELFF. The chain employs TRBV5-1 and TRBJ2-2, with 7 bases aligning to TRBD1. With 1 base clipped from V and 6 bases from J, the junction kept 3 bases outside the gene matches. The CDR3 is 14 residues long. CDR1 and CDR2 (germline): SGHRS, YFSETQ. Using reference TRBV5-1 and TRBJ2-2 for the parts outside the CDR3, the full variable domain is KAGVTQTPRYLIKTRGQQVTLSCSPISGHRSVSWYQQTPGQGLQFLFEYFSETQRNKGNFPGRFSGRQFSNSRSEMNVSTLELGDSALYLCASSLPQGAGELFFGEGSRLTVL.

This clone turned up a few times. The chain uses TRBV6-1 and TRBJ1-6, with 7 bases that match TRBD1. The germline gives CDR1 MNHNS, CDR2 SASEGT. The V gene end was trimmed by 4 bases and the J gene end by 10 bases; junction bases not matched to a gene: 16. The CDR3 is 17 residues long. In nucleotides, the CDR3 is TGTGCCAGCAGTGTGGGAACGGGGCAGACAGGGCGCTCACCCCTCCACTTT. Amino acids: CASSVGTGQTGRSPLHF.

This clone was seen a few times. The J gene is TRBJ1-1, the V gene TRBV7-8, with a possible D match to TRBD1 (6 bases). Trimming pared 5 bases from V and 11 bases from J, leaving 18 bases between. The CDR3 has 13 amino acids. Germline loops: CDR1 SGHVS, CDR2 FQNEAQ. CDR3 sequence (DNA): TGTGCCAGCAGCCAAAGGGGGGGTTTGAGTGCTTTCTTT. It yields the protein CASSQRGGLSAFF.

This sequence joins TRBV19 and TRBJ2-1; 10 bases are a match to TRBD2. The CDR3 is 15 residues long. Trimming removed 7 bases from V and 7 bases from J; junction bases left unmatched: 10. Looked up from germline, CDR1 is LNHDA and CDR2 is SQIVND (reference sequence). This CDR3 is CASTPRVLAGNEQFF. DNA for the CDR3: TGTGCCAGTACCCCTCGCGTACTAGCGGGAAATGAGCAGTTCTTC. The variable domain in full, with the rest retrieved from reference TRBV19 and TRBJ2-1, is DGGITQSPKYLFRKEGQNVTLSCEQNLNHDAMYWYRQDPGQGLRLIYYSQIVNDFQKGDIAEGYSVSREKKESFPLTVTSAQKNPTAFYLCASTPRVLAGNEQFFGPGTRLTVL.

This clone appeared once. The J gene is TRBJ1-2, the V gene TRBV7-9; TRBD1 matches 8 bases. The V gene's germline CDR1 is SEHNR and CDR2 FQNEAQ (reference sequence). Trimming removed 0 bases from V and 7 bases from J; junction bases left unmatched: 10. The CDR3 extends over 16 amino acids. In DNA, the CDR3 is TGTGCCAGCAGCTTAGCCTCAGGGGGCGAATGGCCTGGCTACACCTTC. Its translation: CASSLASGGEWPGYTF. Filled out from reference TRBV7-9 and TRBJ1-2, the complete variable domain reads DTGVSQNPRHKITKRGQNVTFRCDPISEHNRLYWYRQTLGQGPEFLTYFQNEAQLEKSRLLSDRFSAERPKGSFSTLEIQRTEQGDSAMYLCASSLASGGEWPGYTFGSGTRLTVV.

This chain joins TRBV27 and TRBJ2-3, with 9 bases lining up with TRBD2. V shed 0 bases and J 1 base; nucleotides not matched to a gene: 2. The CDR3 consists of 16 residues. In germline, CDR1 is MNHEY, CDR2 SMNVEV (reference sequence). CDR3 nucleotides: TGTGCCAGCAGTTTATCCCTAGCGGGACGCACAGATACGCAGTATTTT. This sequence encodes CASSLSLAGRTDTQYF.

This clone was seen only once. This chain joins TRBV7-6 and TRBJ1-5; 9 positions agree with TRBD1. V lost 5 bases and J lost 5; bases outside the gene matches: 10. The CDR3 extends over 16 amino acids. Per the germline V gene, CDR1 is SGHVS and CDR2 is FNYEAQ. The CDR3: CASSPGQGTRHQPQHF. For the CDR3, the DNA is TGTGCCAGCAGCCCGGGACAGGGAACAAGGCATCAGCCCCAGCATTTT.

The chain recombines TRBV12-3 or TRBV12-4 with TRBJ1-2; D gene uncertain. V lost 1 base and J lost 13, with 10 bases in between. The CDR3 length is 11 residues. In DNA, the CDR3 is TGTGCCAGCAGTTTAGGGCTGTGGTCCACCTTC. It yields the protein CASSLGLWSTF.

The V call is TRBV5-1, the J call TRBJ2-1, with D possibly matching TRBD2 (5 bases). V was shortened by 4 bases and J by 7 bases, with 18 bases between the two germline ends. This CDR3 has 15 amino acids. CDR1 is SGHRS and CDR2 is YFSETQ in the germline V gene. CDR3 sequence (DNA): TGCGCCAGCAGCCCCCTACAACGGACTGCTAATGAGCAGTTCTTC. It encodes CASSPLQRTANEQFF.

CDR3 in amino acids: CASSLIGVEQFF. The CDR3 region has the DNA TGTGCCAGCAGTTTAATTGGAGTCGAGCAGTTCTTC. J is TRBJ2-1 and V is TRBV12-3 or TRBV12-4; D is ambiguous. Deletions cut 2 bases from V and 10 bases from J, with 9 bases between. The CDR3 sequence is 12 residues long.

The chain couples TRBV28 to TRBJ1-6, with TRBD1 as a possible D gene (6 bases). This CDR3 is built from 14 residues. Germline CDR1 is MDHEN and CDR2 is SYDVKM. V was pared by 8 bases and J by 1 base, with 9 bases between. The CDR3 sequence is CASEGVSYNSPLHF. The CDR3 DNA reads as TGTGCCAGCGAGGGGGTATCCTATAATTCACCCCTCCACTTT.

The chain uses TRBV12-3 or TRBV12-4 and TRBJ2-1; D is perhaps TRBD2 (5 bases). This CDR3 spans 13 amino acids. V lost 5 bases and J 8 bases, leaving 13 bases between the germline ends. The CDR3 DNA is TGTGCCAGCAGTCACCCCCCGGGGTATGAGCAGTTCTTC. Translating it yields CASSHPPGYEQFF.

Note on this clone: Additional DNA sequences in this sample encode the identical CDR3. J is TRBJ1-5 and V is TRBV28; D remains unclear. Per germline, CDR1 MDHEN and CDR2 SYDVKM. Trimming cost V 6 bases and J 7 bases, with 10 bases left between them. This CDR3 spans 12 amino acids. CDR3 sequence (DNA): TGTGCCAGCAGCCTTCGCGGGCAGCCCCAGCATTTT. Its protein is CASSLRGQPQHF.

The chain joins TRBV12-3 or TRBV12-4 to TRBJ1-4; 10 bases match TRBD1. Trimming at V came to 7 bases and at J to 7 bases, leaving 3 bases not matched to a gene. The CDR3 totals 13 residues. Written as DNA, the CDR3 is TGTGCCAGCAACCGGGACAGGGGTGAAAAACTGTTTTTT. Its protein is CASNRDRGEKLFF.

The rearrangement links TRBV4-2 to TRBJ2-1; weak D call: TRBD2 (6 bases). This CDR3 comprises 12 residues. V lost 7 bases and J lost 6, with 10 bases in between. Germline V gene lookup returns CDR1 LGHNA and CDR2 YNFKEQ. The CDR3 DNA reads TGTGCCAGCAAGCCGGAGGGCAATGAGCAGTTCTTC. Translated: CASKPEGNEQFF.

In this sample, this clone turned up a few times. The chain recombines TRBV20-1 with TRBJ2-5; no clear D. Germline CDR1 reads DFQATT; CDR2 reads SNEGSKA (reference sequence). This CDR3 comprises 11 residues. Trimming left V 3 bases short and J 5 bases short, with 7 bases between. CDR3 sequence (DNA): TGCAGTGCTAGCGGTCGGGAGACCCAGTACTTC. Protein sequence: CSASGRETQYF.

In its sample, this clone was seen once. The rearrangement joins TRBV3-1 (or the pseudogene TRBV3-2) to TRBJ2-2; TRBD2 agrees at 8 bases. CDR3 length: 15 residues. Germline values: CDR1 LGHDT, CDR2 YNNKEL (reference sequence). V shed 6 bases and J 6 bases; nucleotides not matched to a gene: 9. The CDR3 nucleotides read TGTGCCAGCAGGTTAAAGGGACTAGGGCCCGGGGAGCTGTTTTTT. Its protein product is CASRLKGLGPGELFF.